Sequencing of this T cell receptor (beta chain) was carried out in a study of T cells in Graves' hyperthyroidism and ophthalmopathy. Findings and limits, study-wide: Stable hyperthyroidism was separated from ophthalmopathy by a model based on 13 V-J features.

This clonotype turned up a few times. Its target is not known. Researchers took RNA transcripts and amplified the TCR beta CDR3 regions from them. The TCR CDR3 was amplified in a first-round RT-PCR using the HTBI primer set. MiXCR was run by TCRdb on the multiplex PCR reads, yielding one entry per CDR3 protein. The table includes over 450,000 distinct CDR3 sequences, 17% detected once. Ophthalmopathy patients had moderate-to-severe active disease, CAS ≥3, NOSPECS ≥4, and disease duration under 3 months. Uncontrolled infection, other autoimmune disease, pregnancy or lactation disqualified patients from enrolment. For the diagnoses, clinical symptoms, serum thyroxine and TRAb, thyroid ultrasound and orbital computed tomography were used. Germline lookup yields CDR1 MDHEN and CDR2 SYDVKM. V was pared by 5 bases and J by 5 bases, with 19 bases between. CDR3 length: 16 amino acids.

This sequence originates from a woman in her late teens or twenties with Graves' ophthalmopathy. The sample taken for sequencing was blood. The chain carries TRBV28 and TRBJ1-5, with D maybe TRBD1 (6 bases). Here the CDR3 reads CASSRNPWTEYQPQHF. CDR3 DNA: TGTGCCAGCAGTCGAAACCCATGGACAGAATATCAGCCCCAGCATTTT. Full variable domain (remainder filled in from reference TRBV28 and TRBJ1-5): DVKVTQSSRYLVKRTGEKVFLECVQDMDHENMFWYRQDPGLGLRLIYFSYDVKMKEKGDIPEGYSVSREKKERFSLILESASTNQTSMYLCASSRNPWTEYQPQHFGDGTRLSIL.